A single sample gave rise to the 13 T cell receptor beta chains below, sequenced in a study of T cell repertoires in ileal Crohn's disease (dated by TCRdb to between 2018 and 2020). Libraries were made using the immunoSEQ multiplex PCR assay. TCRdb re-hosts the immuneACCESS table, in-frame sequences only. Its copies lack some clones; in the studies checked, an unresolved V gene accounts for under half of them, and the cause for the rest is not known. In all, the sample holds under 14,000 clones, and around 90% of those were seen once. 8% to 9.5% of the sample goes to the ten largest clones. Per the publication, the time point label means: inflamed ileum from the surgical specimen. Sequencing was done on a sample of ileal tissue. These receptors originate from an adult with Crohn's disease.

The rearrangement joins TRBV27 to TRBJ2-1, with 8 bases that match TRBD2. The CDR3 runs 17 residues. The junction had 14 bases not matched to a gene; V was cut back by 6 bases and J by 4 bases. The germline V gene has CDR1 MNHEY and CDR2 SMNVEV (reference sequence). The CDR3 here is CASRTQRASGRYNEQFF. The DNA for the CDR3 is TGTGCCAGCAGAACTCAACGGGCCAGCGGGAGATACAATGAGCAGTTCTTC.

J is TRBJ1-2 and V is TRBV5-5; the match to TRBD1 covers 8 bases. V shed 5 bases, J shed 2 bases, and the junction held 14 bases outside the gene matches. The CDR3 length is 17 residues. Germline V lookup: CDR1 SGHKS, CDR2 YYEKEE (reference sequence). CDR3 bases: TGTGCCAGCAGTCCCCTCGCAGGGACAGGCGGAAACTATGGCTACACCTTC. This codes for CASSPLAGTGGNYGYTF.

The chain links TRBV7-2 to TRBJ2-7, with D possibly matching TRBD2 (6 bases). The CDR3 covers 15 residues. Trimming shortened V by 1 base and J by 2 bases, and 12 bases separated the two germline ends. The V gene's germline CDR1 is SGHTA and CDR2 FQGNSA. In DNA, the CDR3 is TGTGCCAGCAGCTTAGTGAGCGGAGGGACCTACGAGCAGTACTTC. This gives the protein CASSLVSGGTYEQYF.

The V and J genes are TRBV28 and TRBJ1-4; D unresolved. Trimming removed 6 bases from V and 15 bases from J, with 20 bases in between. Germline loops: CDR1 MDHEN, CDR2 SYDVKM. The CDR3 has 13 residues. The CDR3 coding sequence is TGTGCCAGCAGCACCCCCGAACCGCGGAAGGTGTTTTTT. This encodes CASSTPEPRKVFF.

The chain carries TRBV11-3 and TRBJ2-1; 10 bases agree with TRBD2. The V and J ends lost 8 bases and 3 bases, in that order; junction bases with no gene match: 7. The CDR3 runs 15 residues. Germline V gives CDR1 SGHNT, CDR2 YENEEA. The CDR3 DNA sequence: TGTGCCAGCTCCCTAGCGGGAGCAAACTACAATGAGCAGTTCTTC. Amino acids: CASSLAGANYNEQFF.

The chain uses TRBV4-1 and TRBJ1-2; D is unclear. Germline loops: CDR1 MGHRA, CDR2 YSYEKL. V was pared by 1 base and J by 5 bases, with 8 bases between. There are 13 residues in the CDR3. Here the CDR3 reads CASSQVGSYGYTF. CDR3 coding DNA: TGCGCCAGCAGCCAAGTAGGCAGTTATGGCTACACCTTC.

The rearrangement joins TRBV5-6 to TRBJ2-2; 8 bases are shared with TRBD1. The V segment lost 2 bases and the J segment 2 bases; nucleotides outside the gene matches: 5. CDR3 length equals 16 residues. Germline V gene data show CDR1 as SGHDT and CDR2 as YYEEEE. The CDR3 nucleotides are TGTGCCAGCAGCTTCCGGACAGGGTCAAACACCGGGGAGCTGTTTTTT. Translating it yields CASSFRTGSNTGELFF.

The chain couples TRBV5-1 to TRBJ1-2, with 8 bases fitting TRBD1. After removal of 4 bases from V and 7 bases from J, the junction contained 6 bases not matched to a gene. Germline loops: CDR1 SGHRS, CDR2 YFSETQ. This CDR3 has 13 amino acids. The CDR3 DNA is TGCGCCAGCAGCAGAGGACAGGGCGCTGGCTACACCTTC. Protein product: CASSRGQGAGYTF.

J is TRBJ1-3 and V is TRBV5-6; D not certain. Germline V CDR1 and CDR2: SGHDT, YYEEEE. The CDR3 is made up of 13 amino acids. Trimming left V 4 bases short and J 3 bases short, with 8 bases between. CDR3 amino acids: CASSPAGGNTIYF. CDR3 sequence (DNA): TGTGCCAGCAGCCCAGCTGGTGGAAACACCATATATTTT.

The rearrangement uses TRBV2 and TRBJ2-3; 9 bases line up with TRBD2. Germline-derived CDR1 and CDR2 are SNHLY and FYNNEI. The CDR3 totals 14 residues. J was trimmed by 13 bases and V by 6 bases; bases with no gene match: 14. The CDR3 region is CASRSGLAGLWKYF. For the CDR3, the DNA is TGTGCCAGCAGAAGTGGGCTAGCGGGGCTGTGGAAGTATTTT.

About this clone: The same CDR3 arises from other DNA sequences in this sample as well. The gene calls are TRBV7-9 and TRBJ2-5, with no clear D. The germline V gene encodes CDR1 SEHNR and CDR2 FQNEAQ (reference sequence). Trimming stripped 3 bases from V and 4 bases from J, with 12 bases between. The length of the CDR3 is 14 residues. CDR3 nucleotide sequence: TGTGCCAGCAGCTTGGTGGGTAGATCAGAGACCCAGTACTTC. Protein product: CASSLVGRSETQYF.

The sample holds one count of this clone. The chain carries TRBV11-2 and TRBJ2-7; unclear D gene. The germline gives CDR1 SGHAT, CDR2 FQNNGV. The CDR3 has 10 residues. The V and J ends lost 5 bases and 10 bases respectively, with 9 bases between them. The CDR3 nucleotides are TGTGCCAGCAGCCCAGGTGGACAGTACGTC. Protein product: CASSPGGQYV.

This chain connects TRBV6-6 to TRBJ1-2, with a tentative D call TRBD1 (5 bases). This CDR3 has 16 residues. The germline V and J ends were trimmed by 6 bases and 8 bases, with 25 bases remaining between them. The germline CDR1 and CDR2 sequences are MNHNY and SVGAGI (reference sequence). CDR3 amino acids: CASSSLGRPTGEGYTF. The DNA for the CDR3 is TGTGCCAGCAGCTCCTTAGGGCGACCCACGGGGGAGGGCTACACCTTC.